The 21 T cell receptor beta chains given below trace back to one sample, sequenced in a study of regulatory T cells in long-lasting Graves disease (dated by TCRdb to the early 2020s). The library came from multiplex PCR. The instrument was an Illumina HiSeq 4000. CDR3 regions were amplified by Arm-PCR with iRepertoire HTBI primers to construct TCR beta libraries. In-frame beta chains were kept once TCRdb had trimmed the public reads at Q25 with fastp and called clones with MiXCR. Identical CDR3 proteins give one entry, which carries the most common genes and DNA. Present in this sample are hundreds of thousands of distinct CDR3 sequences, approximately 13% of which were seen just once. Together, the top ten hold 10% of the sample. This sample's time point label indicates: newly diagnosed GD, antithyroid drugs for less than 3 months. For both TCR sequencing and RNA sequencing, RNA was extracted from PBMCs using TRIzol.

A further study also used this sample, focusing on T cells in Graves' hyperthyroidism and ophthalmopathy.

The sequenced sample was peripheral blood mononuclear cells (PBMCs), obtained at new diagnosis, from a patient treated with antithyroid drugs. The receptors were sampled from a man under 40 with Graves disease. Donor details come from another sample of the same person, matched by shared clones.

This clonotype was seen ten or more times. The chain uses TRBV27 and TRBJ1-2, with TRBD1 as a possible D gene (5 bases). V gave up 3 bases and J gave up 6 bases, with 17 bases separating them. CDR1 is MNHEY, CDR2 SMNVEV, per germline (reference sequence). The CDR3 contains 15 residues. The CDR3 sequence: CASSFIAGRENGYTF. CDR3 nucleotide sequence: TGTGCCAGCAGTTTCATCGCAGGGCGGGAAAATGGCTACACCTTC.

The chain joins TRBV7-9 to TRBJ1-1; the match to TRBD1 covers 7 bases. There are 14 residues in the CDR3. Germline loops: CDR1 SEHNR, CDR2 FQNEAQ (reference sequence). Trimming removed 3 bases from V and 3 bases from J; junction bases left unmatched: 4. CDR3 residues: CASSFAGGDTEAFF. CDR3 DNA sequence: TGTGCCAGCAGCTTCGCAGGGGGGGACACTGAAGCTTTCTTT. Looking up the rest from reference TRBV7-9 and TRBJ1-1 gives the full variable domain: DTGVSQNPRHKITKRGQNVTFRCDPISEHNRLYWYRQTLGQGPEFLTYFQNEAQLEKSRLLSDRFSAERPKGSFSTLEIQRTEQGDSAMYLCASSFAGGDTEAFFGQGTRLTVV.

This clonotype was seen many times. The chain recombines TRBV20-1 with TRBJ2-2; no reliable D call. The CDR3 spans 13 residues. Trimming took 5 bases from V and 2 from J, leaving 9 bases between them. Per germline, CDR1 DFQATT and CDR2 SNEGSKA (reference sequence). The CDR3 loop is CSAGEINTGELFF. The DNA for the CDR3 is TGCAGTGCTGGGGAAATTAACACCGGGGAGCTGTTTTTT.

This clonotype showed up many times. The chain joins TRBV12-5 to TRBJ2-7; TRBD1 is a possible D gene (5 bases). Germline-derived CDR1 and CDR2 are LGHNT and FRNRAP. The CDR3 has 14 amino acids. V lost 7 bases and J lost 2, with 15 bases in between. The CDR3 nucleotides read TGTGCTAGTGACACAGGCCCAGGAACCTACGAGCAGTACTTC. Translated, it gives CASDTGPGTYEQYF.

There are many counts of this clonotype. The genes are TRBV6-1 and TRBJ2-1; 7 bases agree with TRBD2. CDR1 is MNHNS and CDR2 is SASEGT in the germline V gene. The V gene end was trimmed by 3 bases and the J gene end by 8 bases; junction bases not matched to a gene: 4. The CDR3 sequence is 13 residues long. CDR3 in DNA: TGTGCCAGCAGTGAGGGTACTAGCGATGAGCAGTTCTTC. Amino acids: CASSEGTSDEQFF.

This clonotype showed up many times. The V call is TRBV10-1, the J call TRBJ2-1; a possible D gene is TRBD2 (6 bases). This CDR3 is built from 15 residues. V lost 4 bases, J lost 5 bases, and 15 bases lay in between. CDR1 is WNHNN and CDR2 is SYGVQD in the germline V gene (reference sequence). CDR3 in amino acids: CASSASGGVDNEQFF. DNA of the CDR3: TGCGCCAGCAGTGCGTCCGGCGGGGTAGACAATGAGCAGTTCTTC.

This clonotype was detected many times. The chain joins TRBV20-1 to TRBJ1-5; D call uncertain. This CDR3 is built from 14 residues. The germline V and J ends were trimmed by 3 bases and 9 bases, with 18 bases remaining between them. Per germline, CDR1 DFQATT and CDR2 SNEGSKA (reference sequence). The CDR3 sequence: CSARGGTGSVPQHF. The CDR3 DNA follows: TGCAGTGCTAGGGGCGGCACCGGATCAGTGCCCCAGCATTTT.

The sample holds many counts of this clonotype. The V gene is TRBV2, the J gene TRBJ2-5; TRBD1 agrees at 10 bases. After removal of 7 bases from V and 1 base from J, the junction contained 3 bases not matched to a gene. The CDR3 length is 14 residues. Germline V CDR1 and CDR2: SNHLY, FYNNEI. The CDR3: CASIGQGGQETQYF. The CDR3 DNA sequence: TGTGCCAGCATTGGACAGGGGGGCCAAGAGACCCAGTACTTC.

The table lists this clonotype with many counts. The rearrangement joins TRBV20-1 to TRBJ2-5; no clear D. Trimming left V 0 bases short and J 5 bases short, with 10 bases between. This CDR3 spans 13 amino acids. The germline gives CDR1 DFQATT, CDR2 SNEGSKA (reference sequence). CDR3 residues: CSARDHQVETQYF. The CDR3 DNA reads as TGCAGTGCTAGAGACCATCAGGTGGAGACCCAGTACTTC.

This clonotype was recorded many times. This rearrangement joins TRBV20-1 to TRBJ2-3, with 11 bases matching TRBD2. The CDR3 extends over 16 amino acids. CDR1 and CDR2 from the germline V gene are DFQATT and SNEGSKA (reference sequence). V shed 6 bases, J shed 4 bases, and the junction held 12 bases outside the gene matches. The CDR3 DNA reads as TGCAGTGCCTACGGGACTAGCGGACGTGGGGCAGATACGCAGTATTTT. As protein: CSAYGTSGRGADTQYF.

This clonotype has a handful of counts. The chain recombines TRBV7-9 with TRBJ1-2; D uncertain. Trimming left V 1 base short and J 5 bases short, with 8 bases between. Germline V gene lookup returns CDR1 SEHNR and CDR2 FQNEAQ (reference sequence). The CDR3 sequence is 13 residues long. DNA for the CDR3: TGTGCCAGCAGCTTAGTAACAGCTTATGGCTACACCTTC. This translates into CASSLVTAYGYTF.

On this clonotype itself: A read error may explain this, as a much larger clone is one base away. V and J are TRBV13 and TRBJ2-3, with D possibly matching TRBD2 (6 bases). The DNA matches TRBJ2-7 better at its end, which makes the J call doubtful. This CDR3 has 14 residues. Germline assignment: CDR1 PRHDT and CDR2 FYEKMQ (reference sequence). The chain's CDR3 is CASSLEVLRDEQYF. The CDR3 nucleotides read TGTGCCAGCAGCTTAGAGGTCTTGCGGGATGAGCAGTACTTC.

Ten or more counts support this clonotype. The V call is TRBV20-1, the J call TRBJ2-1, with TRBD2 matching 10 bases. This CDR3 region has 14 residues. CDR1 is DFQATT, CDR2 SNEGSKA, per germline (reference sequence). Unmatched junction bases numbered 5, after V lost 4 bases and J lost 5 bases. The CDR3 protein is CSAKRTSGDNEQFF. In nucleotides, the CDR3 is TGCAGTGCTAAAAGGACTAGCGGTGACAATGAGCAGTTCTTC.

This clonotype was recorded at least ten times. The V gene is TRBV6-2 or TRBV6-3, the J gene TRBJ2-3; D is possibly TRBD2 (6 bases). This CDR3 comprises 19 residues. Germline loops: CDR1 MNHEY, CDR2 SVGEGT. Trimming removed 6 bases at V and 2 bases at J, with 27 bases between. The CDR3 DNA is TGTGCCAGCAGCCTTTGGGGGGTAGCGGAGTTGGGGTACACAGATACGCAGTATTTT. This sequence encodes CASSLWGVAELGYTDTQYF.

The table lists this clonotype with many counts. The chain links TRBV6-1 to TRBJ1-2; 11 nucleotides agree with TRBD1. Trimming removed 8 bases from V and 10 bases from J; junction bases left unmatched: 12. This CDR3 spans 14 amino acids. The germline V gene has CDR1 MNHNS and CDR2 SASEGT. The CDR3 nucleotides read TGTGCCAGCCTCCTTGGAGGGACAGGGGGGTTCTACACCTTC. It specifies CASLLGGTGGFYTF.

The chain couples TRBV30 to TRBJ1-2; TRBD1 agrees at 7 bases. The CDR3 totals 14 residues. Germline CDR1 reads GTSNPN; CDR2 reads SVGIG (reference sequence). With 1 base clipped from V and 8 bases from J, the junction kept 10 bases outside the gene matches. The CDR3 loop reads CAWSGSTGSRGYTF. The CDR3 nucleotides are TGTGCCTGGAGTGGCTCGACAGGGAGTAGAGGCTACACCTTC. The whole variable domain, filled in from reference TRBV30 and TRBJ1-2, reads SQTIHQWPATLVQPVGSPLSLECTVEGTSNPNLYWYRQAAGRGLQLLFYSVGIGQISSEVPQNLSASRPQDRQFILSSKKLLLSDSGFYLCAWSGSTGSRGYTFGSGTRLTVV.

The table lists this clonotype with many counts. The chain joins TRBV6-1 to TRBJ1-4; tentative D call: TRBD1 (5 bases). The CDR3 extends over 14 amino acids. Germline lookup yields CDR1 MNHNS and CDR2 SASEGT. The germline V and J ends were trimmed by 6 bases and 5 bases, with 13 bases remaining between them. The CDR3 loop is CASRAGGENEKLFF. The DNA for the CDR3 is TGTGCCAGCAGGGCAGGAGGGGAAAATGAAAAACTGTTTTTT.

This clonotype was found many times. The chain links TRBV11-2 to TRBJ2-5, with 10 bases lining up with TRBD1. Looked up from germline, CDR1 is SGHAT and CDR2 is FQNNGV. The trim removed 3 bases at V and 0 bases at J, leaving 1 base unmatched. The CDR3 runs 15 residues. The CDR3 coding sequence is TGTGCCAGCAGCTTGGGGACAGGGGACCAAGAGACCCAGTACTTC. This codes for CASSLGTGDQETQYF. Together with reference TRBV11-2 and TRBJ2-5, the CDR3 gives the full variable domain: EAGVAQSPRYKIIEKRQSVAFWCNPISGHATLYWYQQILGQGPKLLIQFQNNGVVDDSQLPKDRFSAERLKGVDSTLKIQPAKLEDSAVYLCASSLGTGDQETQYFGPGTRLLVL.

This clonotype was counted at least ten times. This sequence joins TRBV9 and TRBJ1-1; 9 bases match TRBD1. V lost 0 bases, J lost 0 bases, and 3 bases stayed unmatched. The CDR3 runs 16 residues. Germline assignment: CDR1 SGDLS and CDR2 YYNGEE. The DNA of the CDR3 is TGTGCCAGCAGCGTAGAGACAGGGGGTTTGAACACTGAAGCTTTCTTT. Encoded protein: CASSVETGGLNTEAFF.

This clonotype was picked up many times. This chain uses TRBV2 with TRBJ1-4; D is unclear. The CDR3 length is 13 residues. V was trimmed by 3 bases and J by 8 bases, leaving 10 bases between them. Germline assignment: CDR1 SNHLY and CDR2 FYNNEI. The CDR3 reads CASSDFETEKLFF. The DNA of the CDR3 is TGTGCCAGCAGTGACTTTGAAACGGAAAAACTGTTTTTT.

Comments on this clonotype: At one end, the junction sequence differs from germline, possibly due to a read error. V gene TRBV10-1 combines with J gene TRBJ2-3; TRBD2 aligns across 8 bases. The CDR3 loop spans 16 amino acids. Germline V CDR1 and CDR2: WNHNN, SYGVQD (reference sequence). The CDR3 spells CASSEEAGVSTDTQYF. The CDR3 nucleotides read TGCGCCAGCAGTGAGGAAGCGGGGGTGAGCACGGATACGCAGTATTTT.